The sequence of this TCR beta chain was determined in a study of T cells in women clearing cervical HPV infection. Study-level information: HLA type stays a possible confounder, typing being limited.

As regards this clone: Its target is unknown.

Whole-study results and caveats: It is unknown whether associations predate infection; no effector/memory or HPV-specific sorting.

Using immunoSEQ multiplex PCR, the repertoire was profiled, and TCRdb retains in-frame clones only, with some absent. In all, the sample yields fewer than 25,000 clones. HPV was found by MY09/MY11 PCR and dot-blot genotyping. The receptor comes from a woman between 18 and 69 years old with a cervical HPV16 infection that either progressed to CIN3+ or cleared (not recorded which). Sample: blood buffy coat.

Here the CDR3 reads CASSLTGGNDGYTF. Incomplete CDR3 DNA: TGTGCCAGCAGCTTAACGGGGGGCAATGATGGC. The rearrangement joins TRBV7-2 to TRBJ1-2; tentatively, D is TRBD1 (6 bases). The read terminates 3 residues ahead of where the CDR3 ends, so the germline J gene completes it. The V end was cut by 2 bases, the J end by 6 bases, with 13 bases between. This CDR3 has 14 amino acids. From germline, CDR1 is SGHTA and CDR2 FQGNSA.